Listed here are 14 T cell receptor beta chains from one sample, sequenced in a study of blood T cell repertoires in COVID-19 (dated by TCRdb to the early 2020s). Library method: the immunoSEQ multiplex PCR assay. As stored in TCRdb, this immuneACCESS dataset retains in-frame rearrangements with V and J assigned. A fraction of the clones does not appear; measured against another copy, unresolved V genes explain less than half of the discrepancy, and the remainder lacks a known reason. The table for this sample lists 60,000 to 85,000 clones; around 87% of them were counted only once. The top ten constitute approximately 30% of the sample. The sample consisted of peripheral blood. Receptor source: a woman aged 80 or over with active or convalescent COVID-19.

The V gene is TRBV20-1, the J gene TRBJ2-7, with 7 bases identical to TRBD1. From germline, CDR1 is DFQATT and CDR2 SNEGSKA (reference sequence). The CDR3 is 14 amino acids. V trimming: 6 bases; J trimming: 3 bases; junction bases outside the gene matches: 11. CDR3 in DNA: TGCAGTGCCAGTTCGGGCAGGGGGATCTACGAGCAGTACTTC. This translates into CSASSGRGIYEQYF.

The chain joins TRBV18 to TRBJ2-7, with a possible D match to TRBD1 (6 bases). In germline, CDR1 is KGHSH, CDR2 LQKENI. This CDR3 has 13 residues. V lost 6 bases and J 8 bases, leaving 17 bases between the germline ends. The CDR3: CASSPTAGDKQYF. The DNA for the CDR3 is TGTGCCAGCTCCCCAACTGCAGGGGACAAGCAGTACTTC.

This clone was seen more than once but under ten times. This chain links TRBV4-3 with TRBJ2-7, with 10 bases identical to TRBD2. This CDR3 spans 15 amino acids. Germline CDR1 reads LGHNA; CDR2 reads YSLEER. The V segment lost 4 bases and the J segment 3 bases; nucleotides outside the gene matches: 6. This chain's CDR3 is CASSRDLAGGYEQYF. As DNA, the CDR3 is TGCGCCAGCAGCCGGGACTTAGCGGGGGGCTACGAGCAGTACTTC.

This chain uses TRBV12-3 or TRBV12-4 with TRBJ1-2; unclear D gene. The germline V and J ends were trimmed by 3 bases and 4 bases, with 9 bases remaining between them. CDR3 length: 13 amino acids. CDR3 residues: CASSLGSLYGYTF. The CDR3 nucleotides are TGTGCCAGCAGTTTGGGGAGCCTCTATGGCTACACCTTC.

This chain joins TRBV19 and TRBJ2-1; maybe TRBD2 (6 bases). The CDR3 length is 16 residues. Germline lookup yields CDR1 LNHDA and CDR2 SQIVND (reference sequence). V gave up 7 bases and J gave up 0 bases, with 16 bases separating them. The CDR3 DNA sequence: TGTGCCAGTACCCCTGGAGGGGCTCCCTCCTACAATGAGCAGTTCTTC. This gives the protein CASTPGGAPSYNEQFF. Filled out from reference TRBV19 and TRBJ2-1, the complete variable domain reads DGGITQSPKYLFRKEGQNVTLSCEQNLNHDAMYWYRQDPGQGLRLIYYSQIVNDFQKGDIAEGYSVSREKKESFPLTVTSAQKNPTAFYLCASTPGGAPSYNEQFFGPGTRLTVL.

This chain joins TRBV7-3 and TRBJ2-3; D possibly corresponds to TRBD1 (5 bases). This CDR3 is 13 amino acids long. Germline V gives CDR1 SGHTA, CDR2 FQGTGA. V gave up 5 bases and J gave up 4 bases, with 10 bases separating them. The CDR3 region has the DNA TGTGCCAGCAGCACAACCAGGGCAGATACGCAGTATTTT. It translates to CASSTTRADTQYF.

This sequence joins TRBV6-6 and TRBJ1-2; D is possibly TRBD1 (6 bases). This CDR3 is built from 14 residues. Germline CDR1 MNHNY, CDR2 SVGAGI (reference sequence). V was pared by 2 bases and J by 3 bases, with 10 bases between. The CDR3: CASSYVTGYYGYTF. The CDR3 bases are TGTGCCAGCAGTTACGTCACAGGGTACTATGGCTACACCTTC.

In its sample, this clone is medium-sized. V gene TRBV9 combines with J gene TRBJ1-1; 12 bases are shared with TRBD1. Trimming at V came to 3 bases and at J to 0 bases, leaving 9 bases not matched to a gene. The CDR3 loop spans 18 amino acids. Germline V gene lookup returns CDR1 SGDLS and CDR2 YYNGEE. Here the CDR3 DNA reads TGTGCCAGCAGCGCTCTGGGACAGGGGGCGATCTTGAACACTGAAGCTTTCTTT. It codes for CASSALGQGAILNTEAFF.

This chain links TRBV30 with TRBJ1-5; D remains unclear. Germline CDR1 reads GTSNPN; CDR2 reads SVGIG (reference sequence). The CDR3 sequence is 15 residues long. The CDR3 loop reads CAPPRGDDSNQPQHF. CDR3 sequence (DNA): TGTGCTCCCCCCCGGGGTGATGATAGCAATCAGCCCCAGCATTTT. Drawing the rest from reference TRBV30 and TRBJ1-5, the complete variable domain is SQTIHQWPATLVQPVGSPLSLECTVEGTSNPNLYWYRQAAGRGLQLLFYSVGIGQISSEVPQNLSASRPQDRQFILSSKKLLLSDSGFYLCAPPRGDDSNQPQHFGDGTRLSIL.

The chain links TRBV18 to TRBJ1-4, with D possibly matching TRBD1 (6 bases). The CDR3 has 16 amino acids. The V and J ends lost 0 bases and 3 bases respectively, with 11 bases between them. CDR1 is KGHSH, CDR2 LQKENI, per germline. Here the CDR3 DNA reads TGTGCCAGCTCACCACCAACAGGGTTAGCTAATGAAAAACTGTTTTTT. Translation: CASSPPTGLANEKLFF. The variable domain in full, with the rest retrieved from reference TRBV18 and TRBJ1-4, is NAGVMQNPRHLVRRRGQEARLRCSPMKGHSHVYWYRQLPEEGLKFMVYLQKENIIDESGMPKERFSAEFPKEGPSILRIQQVVRGDSAAYFCASSPPTGLANEKLFFGSGTQLSVL.

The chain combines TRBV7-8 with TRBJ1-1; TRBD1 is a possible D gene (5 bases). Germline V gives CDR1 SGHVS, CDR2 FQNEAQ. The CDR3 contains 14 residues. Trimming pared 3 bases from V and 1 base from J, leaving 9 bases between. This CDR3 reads CASSFGGENTEAFF. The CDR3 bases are TGTGCCAGCAGCTTTGGGGGGGAGAACACTGAAGCTTTCTTT.

The CDR3 sequence is CAISGSQGGNTEAFF. The DNA of the CDR3 is TGTGCCATCAGTGGATCACAGGGGGGGAACACTGAAGCTTTCTTT. This rearrangement joins TRBV10-3 to TRBJ1-1; 8 bases line up with TRBD1. This CDR3 comprises 15 residues. The germline V gene encodes CDR1 ENHRY and CDR2 SYGVKD. V gave up 4 bases and J gave up 1 base; unmatched junction bases: 5.

CDR3 amino acids: CASSPAGSNTEAFF. The DNA for the CDR3 is TGTGCCAGCAGCCCCGCGGGCTCTAACACTGAAGCTTTCTTT. This chain uses TRBV6-2 or TRBV6-3 with TRBJ1-1, with no clear D. Germline V lookup: CDR1 MNHEY, CDR2 SVGEGT. The CDR3 runs 14 residues. V lost 6 bases and J 2 bases, leaving 13 bases between the germline ends.

Here the CDR3 reads CAWMGQSNTEAFF. The CDR3 DNA follows: TGTGCCTGGATGGGACAGTCGAACACTGAAGCTTTCTTT. The chain carries TRBV30 and TRBJ1-1; the match to TRBD1 covers 7 bases. V was clipped by 4 bases and J by 1 base; unmatched bases: 3. The germline CDR1 and CDR2 sequences are GTSNPN and SVGIG (reference sequence). This CDR3 has 13 amino acids.